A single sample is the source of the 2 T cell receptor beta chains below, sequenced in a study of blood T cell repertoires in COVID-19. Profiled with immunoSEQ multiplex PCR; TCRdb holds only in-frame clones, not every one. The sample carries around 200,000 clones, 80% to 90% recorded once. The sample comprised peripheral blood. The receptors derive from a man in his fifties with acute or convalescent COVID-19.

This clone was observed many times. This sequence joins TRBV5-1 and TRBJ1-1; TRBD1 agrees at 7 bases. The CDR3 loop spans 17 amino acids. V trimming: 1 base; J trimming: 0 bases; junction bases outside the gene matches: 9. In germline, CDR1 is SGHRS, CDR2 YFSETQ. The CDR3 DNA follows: TGCGCCAGCAGCTTGACCCCCGGACAGGACATGAACACTGAAGCTTTCTTT. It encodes CASSLTPGQDMNTEAFF. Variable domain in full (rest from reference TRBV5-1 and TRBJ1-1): KAGVTQTPRYLIKTRGQQVTLSCSPISGHRSVSWYQQTPGQGLQFLFEYFSETQRNKGNFPGRFSGRQFSNSRSEMNVSTLELGDSALYLCASSLTPGQDMNTEAFFGQGTRLTVV.

Here the CDR3 reads CASSSPHRGGYTF. The DNA of the CDR3 is TGTGCCAGCAGTTCTCCGCACAGGGGTGGCTACACCTTC. V and J are TRBV28 and TRBJ1-2, with TRBD1 matching over 7 bases. Germline-derived CDR1 and CDR2 are MDHEN and SYDVKM. With V trimmed by 4 bases and J by 7 bases, 6 bases remained unmatched. The CDR3 consists of 13 residues.